This T cell receptor beta chain was identified in a study of blood T cell repertoires in COVID-19. Study context: The origin of the acute and convalescent COVID-19 samples was the United States, Italy and Spain.

There are 17 residues in the CDR3. The germline V and J ends were trimmed by 1 base and 2 bases, with 16 bases remaining between them. In germline, CDR1 is SGHVT, CDR2 SQSDAQ. Data came from immunoSEQ multiplex PCR; TCRdb stores just in-frame clones and leaves some out. The sample carries about 51,000 clones, approximately 86% recorded once. The receptor was isolated from an elderly man with active COVID-19. The rearrangement links TRBV7-4 to TRBJ2-3; a possible D gene is TRBD2 (6 bases). The source material was peripheral blood. The CDR3 spells CASSLVREAGSTDTQYF. CDR3 nucleotides: TGTGCCAGCAGCTTAGTGAGAGAAGCGGGTTCCACAGATACGCAGTATTTT. Variable domain in full (rest from reference TRBV7-4 and TRBJ2-3): GAGVSQSPRYKVAKRGRDVALRCDSISGHVTLYWYRQTLGQGSEVLTYSQSDAQRDKSGRPSGRFSAERPERSVSTLKIQRTEQGDSAVYLCASSLVREAGSTDTQYFGPGTRLTVL.